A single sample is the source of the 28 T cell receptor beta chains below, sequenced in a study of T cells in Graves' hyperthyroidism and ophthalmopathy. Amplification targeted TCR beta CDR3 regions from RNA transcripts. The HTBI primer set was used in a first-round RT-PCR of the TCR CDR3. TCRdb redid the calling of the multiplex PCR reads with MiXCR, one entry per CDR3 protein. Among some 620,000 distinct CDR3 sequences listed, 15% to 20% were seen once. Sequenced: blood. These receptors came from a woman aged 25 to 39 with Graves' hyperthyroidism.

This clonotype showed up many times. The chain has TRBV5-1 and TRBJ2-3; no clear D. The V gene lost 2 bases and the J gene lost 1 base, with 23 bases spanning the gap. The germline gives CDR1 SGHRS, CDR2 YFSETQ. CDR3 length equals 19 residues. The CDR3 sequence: CASSFHAQAPNLRTDTQYF. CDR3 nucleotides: TGCGCCAGCAGCTTTCATGCCCAGGCTCCGAACCTTCGCACAGATACGCAGTATTTT.

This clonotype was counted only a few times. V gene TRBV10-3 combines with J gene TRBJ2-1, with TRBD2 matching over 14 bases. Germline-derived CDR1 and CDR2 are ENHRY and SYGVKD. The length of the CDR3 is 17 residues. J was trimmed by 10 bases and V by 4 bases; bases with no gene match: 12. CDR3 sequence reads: CAISGGPGTSGSLEQFF. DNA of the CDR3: TGTGCCATCAGTGGTGGCCCCGGGACTAGCGGGAGCTTAGAGCAGTTCTTC.

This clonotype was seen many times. The CDR3 DNA is TGTGCCAGCAGCTCCTCGACTAGCGGGTTCCTCCATAACAATGAGCAGTTCTTC. Translating gives CASSSSTSGFLHNNEQFF. This chain uses TRBV7-2 with TRBJ2-1; 10 positions match TRBD2. The CDR3 contains 18 residues. V lost 4 bases and J lost 5; bases outside the gene matches: 14. Germline V CDR1 and CDR2: SGHTA, FQGNSA. Filled out from reference TRBV7-2 and TRBJ2-1, the complete variable domain reads GAGVSQSPSNKVTEKGKDVELRCDPISGHTALYWYRQSLGQGLEFLIYFQGNSAPDKSGLPSDRFSAERTGGSVSTLTIQRTQQEDSAVYLCASSSSTSGFLHNNEQFFGPGTRLTVL.

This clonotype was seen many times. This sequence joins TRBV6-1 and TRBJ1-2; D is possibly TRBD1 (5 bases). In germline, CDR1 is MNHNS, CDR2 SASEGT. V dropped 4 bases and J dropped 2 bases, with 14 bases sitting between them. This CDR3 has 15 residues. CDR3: CASSGPGTENYGYTF. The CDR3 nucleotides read TGTGCCAGCAGTGGACCGGGGACGGAAAACTATGGCTACACCTTC.

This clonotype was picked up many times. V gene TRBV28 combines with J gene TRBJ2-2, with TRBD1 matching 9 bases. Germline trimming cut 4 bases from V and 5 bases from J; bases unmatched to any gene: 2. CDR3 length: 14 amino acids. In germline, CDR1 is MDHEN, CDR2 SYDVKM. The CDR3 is CASSSGTGTGELFF. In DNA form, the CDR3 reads TGTGCCAGCAGTTCCGGGACAGGGACCGGGGAGCTGTTTTTT. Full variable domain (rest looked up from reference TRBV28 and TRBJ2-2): DVKVTQSSRYLVKRTGEKVFLECVQDMDHENMFWYRQDPGLGLRLIYFSYDVKMKEKGDIPEGYSVSREKKERFSLILESASTNQTSMYLCASSSGTGTGELFFGEGSRLTVL.

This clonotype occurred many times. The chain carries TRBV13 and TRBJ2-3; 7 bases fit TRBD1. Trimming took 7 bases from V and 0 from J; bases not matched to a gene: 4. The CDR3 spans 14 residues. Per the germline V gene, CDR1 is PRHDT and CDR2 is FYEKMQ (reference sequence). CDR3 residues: CASKRQGSTDTQYF. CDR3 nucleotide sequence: TGTGCCAGCAAAAGACAGGGAAGCACAGATACGCAGTATTTT.

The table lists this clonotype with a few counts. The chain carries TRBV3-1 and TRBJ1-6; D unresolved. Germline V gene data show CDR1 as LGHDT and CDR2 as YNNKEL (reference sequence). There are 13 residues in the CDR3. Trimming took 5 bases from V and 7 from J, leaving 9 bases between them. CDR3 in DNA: TGTGCCAGCAGCTATGCAGACAATTCACCCCTCCACTTT. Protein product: CASSYADNSPLHF.

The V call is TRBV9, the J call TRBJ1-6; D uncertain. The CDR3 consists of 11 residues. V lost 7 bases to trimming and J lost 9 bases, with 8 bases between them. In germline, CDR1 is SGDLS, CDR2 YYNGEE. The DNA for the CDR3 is TGTGCCAGCGGGCGGGGTTCACCCCTCCACTTT. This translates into CASGRGSPLHF. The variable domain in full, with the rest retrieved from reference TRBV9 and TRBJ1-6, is DSGVTQTPKHLITATGQRVTLRCSPRSGDLSVYWYQQSLDQGLQFLIQYYNGEERAKGNILERFSAQQFPDLHSELNLSSLELGDSALYFCASGRGSPLHFGNGTRLTVT.

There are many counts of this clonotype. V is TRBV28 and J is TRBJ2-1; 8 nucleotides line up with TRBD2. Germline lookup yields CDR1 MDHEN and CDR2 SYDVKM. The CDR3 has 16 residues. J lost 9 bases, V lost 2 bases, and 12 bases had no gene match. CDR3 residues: CASSLPGTRGVGEQFF. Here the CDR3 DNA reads TGTGCCAGCAGTTTACCCGGGACTAGGGGGGTGGGTGAGCAGTTCTTC.

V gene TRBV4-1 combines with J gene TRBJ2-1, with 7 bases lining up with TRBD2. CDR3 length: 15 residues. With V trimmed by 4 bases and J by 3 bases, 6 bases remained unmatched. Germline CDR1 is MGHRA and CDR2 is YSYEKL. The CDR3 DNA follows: TGCGCCAGCAGCCTTGGACTAGTCGGCTACAATGAGCAGTTCTTC. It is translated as CASSLGLVGYNEQFF.

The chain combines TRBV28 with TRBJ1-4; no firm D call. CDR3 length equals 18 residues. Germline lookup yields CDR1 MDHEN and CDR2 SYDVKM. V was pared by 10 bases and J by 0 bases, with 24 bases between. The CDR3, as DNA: TGTGCCATCGCCCATGGCACCGACCTAGTTGCAACTAATGAAAAACTGTTTTTT. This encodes CAIAHGTDLVATNEKLFF. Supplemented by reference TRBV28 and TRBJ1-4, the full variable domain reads DVKVTQSSRYLVKRTGEKVFLECVQDMDHENMFWYRQDPGLGLRLIYFSYDVKMKEKGDIPEGYSVSREKKERFSLILESASTNQTSMYLCAIAHGTDLVATNEKLFFGSGTQLSVL.

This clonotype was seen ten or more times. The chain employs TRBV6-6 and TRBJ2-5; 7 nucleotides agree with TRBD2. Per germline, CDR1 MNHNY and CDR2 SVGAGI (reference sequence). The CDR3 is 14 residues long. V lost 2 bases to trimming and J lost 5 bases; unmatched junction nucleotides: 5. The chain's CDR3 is CASSYGGVRETQYF. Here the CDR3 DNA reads TGTGCCAGCAGTTACGGGGGGGTCCGGGAGACCCAGTACTTC.

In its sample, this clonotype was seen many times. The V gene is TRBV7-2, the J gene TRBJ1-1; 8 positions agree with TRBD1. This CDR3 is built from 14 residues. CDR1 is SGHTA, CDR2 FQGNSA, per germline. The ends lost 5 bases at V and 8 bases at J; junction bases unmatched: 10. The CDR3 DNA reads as TGTGCCAGCAGCGGACTGCAGGGGGCTCTAGAAGCTTTCTTT. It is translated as CASSGLQGALEAFF.

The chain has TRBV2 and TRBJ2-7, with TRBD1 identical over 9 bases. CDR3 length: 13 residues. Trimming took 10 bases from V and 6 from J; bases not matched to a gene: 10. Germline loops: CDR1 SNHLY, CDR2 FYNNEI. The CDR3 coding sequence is TGTGCCACTAAATTACAGGGGGCCGGCGAGCAGTACTTC. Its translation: CATKLQGAGEQYF.

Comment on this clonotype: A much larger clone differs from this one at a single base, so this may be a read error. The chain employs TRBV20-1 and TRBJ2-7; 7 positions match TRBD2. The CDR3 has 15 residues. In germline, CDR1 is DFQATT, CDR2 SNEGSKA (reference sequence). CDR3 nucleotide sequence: TGCAGTGCTGGGGATGCGGGGGTACCCTCTTACGGGCAGTACTTC. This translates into CSAGDAGVPSYGQYF.

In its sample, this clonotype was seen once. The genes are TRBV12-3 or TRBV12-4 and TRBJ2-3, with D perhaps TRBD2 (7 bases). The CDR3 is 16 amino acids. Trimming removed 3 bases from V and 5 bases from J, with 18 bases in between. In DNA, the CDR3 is TGTGCCAGCAGTTTCGGGGGCCGGGGGGTTAGAGATACGCAGTATTTT. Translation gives CASSFGGRGVRDTQYF.

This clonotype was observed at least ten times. CDR3 residues: CASSSQGGMNTEAFF. CDR3 nucleotides: TGTGCCAGCAGCTCACAGGGGGGCATGAACACTGAAGCTTTCTTT. The V gene is TRBV7-9, the J gene TRBJ1-1, with 8 bases lining up with TRBD1. The CDR3 length is 15 residues. The germline V gene encodes CDR1 SEHNR and CDR2 FQNEAQ (reference sequence). Losses at the gene ends were 4 bases for V and 0 bases for J; bases not matched to a gene: 4.

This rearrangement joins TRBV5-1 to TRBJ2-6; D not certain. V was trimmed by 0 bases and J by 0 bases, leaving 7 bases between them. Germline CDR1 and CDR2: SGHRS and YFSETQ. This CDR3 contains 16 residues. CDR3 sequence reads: CASSLALTSGANVLTF. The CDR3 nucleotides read TGCGCCAGCAGCTTGGCTCTTACCTCTGGGGCCAACGTCCTGACTTTC.

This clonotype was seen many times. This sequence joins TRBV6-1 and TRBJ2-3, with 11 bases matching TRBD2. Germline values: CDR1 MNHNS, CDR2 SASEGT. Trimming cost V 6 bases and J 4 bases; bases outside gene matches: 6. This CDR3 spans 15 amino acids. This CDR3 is CASRQLAGVSDTQYF. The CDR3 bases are TGTGCCAGCAGACAACTAGCGGGAGTCTCAGATACGCAGTATTTT.

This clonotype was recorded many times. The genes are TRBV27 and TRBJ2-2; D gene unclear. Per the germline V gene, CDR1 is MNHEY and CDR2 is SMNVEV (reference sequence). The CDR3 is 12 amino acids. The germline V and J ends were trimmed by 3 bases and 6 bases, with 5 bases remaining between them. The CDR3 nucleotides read TGTGCCAGCAGTTTTGTCGCCGGGGAGCTGTTTTTT. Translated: CASSFVAGELFF.

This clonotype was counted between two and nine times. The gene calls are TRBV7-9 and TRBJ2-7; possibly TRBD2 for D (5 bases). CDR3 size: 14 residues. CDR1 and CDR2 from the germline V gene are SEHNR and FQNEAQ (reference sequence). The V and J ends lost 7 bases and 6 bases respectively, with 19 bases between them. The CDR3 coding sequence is TGTGCCAGCACCCCTTGGGCTAGCTATTCCGAGCAGTACTTC. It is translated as CASTPWASYSEQYF.

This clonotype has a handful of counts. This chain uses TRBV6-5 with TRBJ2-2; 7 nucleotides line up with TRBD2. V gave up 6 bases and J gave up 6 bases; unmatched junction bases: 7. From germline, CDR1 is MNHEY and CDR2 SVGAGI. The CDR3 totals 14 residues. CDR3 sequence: CASRVTSAAGELFF. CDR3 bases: TGTGCCAGCAGAGTTACTAGCGCGGCCGGGGAGCTGTTTTTT.

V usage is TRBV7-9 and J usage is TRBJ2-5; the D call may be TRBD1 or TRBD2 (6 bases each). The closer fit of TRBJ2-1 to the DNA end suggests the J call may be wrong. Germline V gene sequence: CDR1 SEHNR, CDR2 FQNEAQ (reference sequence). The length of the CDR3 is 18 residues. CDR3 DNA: TGTGCCAGCAGCTCAAACCCTCGCGGGACACGGACCCAAGAGACCCAGTTCTTC. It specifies CASSSNPRGTRTQETQFF.

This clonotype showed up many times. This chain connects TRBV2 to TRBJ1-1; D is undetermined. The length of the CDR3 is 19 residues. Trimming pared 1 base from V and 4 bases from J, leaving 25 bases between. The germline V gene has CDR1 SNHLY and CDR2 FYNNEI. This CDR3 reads CASSEGRSTYYYRATEAFF. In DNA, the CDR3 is TGTGCCAGCAGTGAAGGAAGGAGTACATACTATTATCGGGCCACTGAAGCTTTCTTT.

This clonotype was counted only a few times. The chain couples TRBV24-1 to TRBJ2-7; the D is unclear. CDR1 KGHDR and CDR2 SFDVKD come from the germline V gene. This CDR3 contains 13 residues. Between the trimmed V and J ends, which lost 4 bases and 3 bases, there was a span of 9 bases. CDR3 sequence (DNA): TGTGCCACCAGTGAGGCGGAAGACTACGAGCAGTACTTC. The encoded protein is CATSEAEDYEQYF.

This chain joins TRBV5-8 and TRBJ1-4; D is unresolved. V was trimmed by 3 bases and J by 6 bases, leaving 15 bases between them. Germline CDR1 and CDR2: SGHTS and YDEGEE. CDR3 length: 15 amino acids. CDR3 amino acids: CASSSEGRADEKLFF. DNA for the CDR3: TGTGCCAGCAGCTCGGAAGGGAGGGCGGATGAAAAACTGTTTTTT.

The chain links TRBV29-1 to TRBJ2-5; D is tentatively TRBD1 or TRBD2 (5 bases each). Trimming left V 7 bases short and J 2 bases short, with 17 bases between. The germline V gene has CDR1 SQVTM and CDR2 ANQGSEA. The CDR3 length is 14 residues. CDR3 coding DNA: TGCAGCGCCCGAATGACTGGGGGACAAGAGACCCAGTACTTC. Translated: CSARMTGGQETQYF.

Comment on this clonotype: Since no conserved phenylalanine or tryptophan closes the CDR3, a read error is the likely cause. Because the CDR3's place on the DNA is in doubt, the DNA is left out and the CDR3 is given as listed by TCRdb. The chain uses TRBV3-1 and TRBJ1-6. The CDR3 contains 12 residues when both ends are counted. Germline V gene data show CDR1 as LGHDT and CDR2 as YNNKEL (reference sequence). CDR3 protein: CASSLLNSPVHL.